Listed here is a single TCR beta chain. Its specificity is not known. With 6 bases removed from V and 5 bases from J, the gap between germline ends came to 13 bases. Germline V gene lookup returns CDR1 SEHNR and CDR2 FQNEAQ (reference sequence). CDR3 length equals 13 residues. Via MiXCR, TCRdb re-called the RT-PCR reads, giving one row per CDR3 protein. The repertoire holds over 400,000 distinct CDR3 sequences, roughly 13% seen once, with around 13% in the top ten. The data belong to a study of response to subunit inactivated influenza vaccine. Study outcomes and limitations: Seasonal influenza vaccination, on each occasion, was suggested by the authors to recruit few new T cells.

Source: PBMCs from blood, taken more than 35 days after vaccination. This receptor was obtained from a man over 45 who received an inactivated influenza vaccine. The J gene is TRBJ1-2, the V gene TRBV7-9; D remains unclear. CDR3 bases: TGTGCCAGCAGTCCCGGTGGACGTTATGGCTACACCTTC. This encodes CASSPGGRYGYTF.